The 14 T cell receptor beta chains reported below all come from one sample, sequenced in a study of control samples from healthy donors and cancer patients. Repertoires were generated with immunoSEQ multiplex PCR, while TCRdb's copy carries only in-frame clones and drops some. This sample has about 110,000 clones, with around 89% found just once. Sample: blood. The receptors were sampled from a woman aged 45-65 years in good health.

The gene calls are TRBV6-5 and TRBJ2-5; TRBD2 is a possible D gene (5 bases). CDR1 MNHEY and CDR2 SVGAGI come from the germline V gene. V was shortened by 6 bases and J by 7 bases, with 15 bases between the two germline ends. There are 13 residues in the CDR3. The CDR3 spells CASSPGPRGTQYF. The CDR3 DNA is TGTGCCAGCAGCCCCGGTCCCCGGGGGACCCAGTACTTC.

In nucleotides, the CDR3 is TGTGCCTGGAGTGATGGACAGTGGGGCTTGTTGAAGAGCAATCAGCCCCAGCATTTT. This translates into CAWSDGQWGLLKSNQPQHF. This chain links TRBV30 with TRBJ1-5; D perhaps matches TRBD1 (6 bases). Trimming removed 1 base at V and 1 base at J, with 23 bases between. The CDR3 consists of 19 residues. Per the germline V gene, CDR1 is GTSNPN and CDR2 is SVGIG (reference sequence).

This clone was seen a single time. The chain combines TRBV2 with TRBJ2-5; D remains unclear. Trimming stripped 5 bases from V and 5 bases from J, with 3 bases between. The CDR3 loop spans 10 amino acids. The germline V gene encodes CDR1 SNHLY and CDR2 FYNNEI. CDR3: CASSRETQYF. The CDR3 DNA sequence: TGTGCCAGCAGTCGCGAGACCCAGTACTTC.

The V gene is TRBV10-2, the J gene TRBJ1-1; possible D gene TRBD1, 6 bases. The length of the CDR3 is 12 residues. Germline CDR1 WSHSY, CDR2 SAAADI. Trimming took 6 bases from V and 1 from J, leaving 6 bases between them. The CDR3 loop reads CASRQGNTEAFF. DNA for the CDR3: TGCGCCAGCAGACAGGGGAACACTGAAGCTTTCTTT.

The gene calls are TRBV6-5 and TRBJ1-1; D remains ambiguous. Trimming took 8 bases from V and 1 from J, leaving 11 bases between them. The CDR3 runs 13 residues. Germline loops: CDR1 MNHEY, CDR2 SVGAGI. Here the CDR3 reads CASLLGPNTEAFF. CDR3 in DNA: TGTGCCAGCCTGCTGGGCCCGAACACTGAAGCTTTCTTT.

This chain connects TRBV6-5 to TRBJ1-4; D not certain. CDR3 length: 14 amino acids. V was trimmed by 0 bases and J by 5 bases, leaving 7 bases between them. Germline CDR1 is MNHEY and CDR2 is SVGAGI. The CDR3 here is CASSYSGTNEKLFF. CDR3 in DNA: TGTGCCAGCAGTTACTCCGGAACCAATGAAAAACTGTTTTTT.

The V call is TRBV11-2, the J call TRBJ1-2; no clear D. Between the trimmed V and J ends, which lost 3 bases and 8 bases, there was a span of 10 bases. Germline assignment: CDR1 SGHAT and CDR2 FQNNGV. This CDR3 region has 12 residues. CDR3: CASSFRSGGYTF. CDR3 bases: TGTGCCAGCAGCTTTAGGTCGGGCGGCTACACCTTC.

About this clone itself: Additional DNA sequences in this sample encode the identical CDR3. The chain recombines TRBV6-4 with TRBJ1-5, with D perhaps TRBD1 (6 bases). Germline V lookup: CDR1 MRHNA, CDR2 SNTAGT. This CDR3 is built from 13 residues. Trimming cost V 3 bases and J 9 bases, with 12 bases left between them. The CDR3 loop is CASSELWGRPQHF. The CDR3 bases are TGTGCCAGCAGTGAATTGTGGGGGCGGCCCCAGCATTTT.

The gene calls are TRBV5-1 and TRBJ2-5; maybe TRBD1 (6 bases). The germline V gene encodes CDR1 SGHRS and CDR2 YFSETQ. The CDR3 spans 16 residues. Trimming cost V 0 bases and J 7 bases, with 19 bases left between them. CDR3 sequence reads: CASSLGLTGYEGTQYF. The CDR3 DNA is TGCGCCAGCAGCTTGGGCCTCACAGGGTACGAGGGGACCCAGTACTTC.

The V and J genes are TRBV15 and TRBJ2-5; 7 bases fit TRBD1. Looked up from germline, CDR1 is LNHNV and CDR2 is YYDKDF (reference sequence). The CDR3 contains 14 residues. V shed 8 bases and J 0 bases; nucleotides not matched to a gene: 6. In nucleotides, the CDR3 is TGTGCCACCCGTCACAGGGGATACCAAGAGACCCAGTACTTC. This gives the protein CATRHRGYQETQYF.

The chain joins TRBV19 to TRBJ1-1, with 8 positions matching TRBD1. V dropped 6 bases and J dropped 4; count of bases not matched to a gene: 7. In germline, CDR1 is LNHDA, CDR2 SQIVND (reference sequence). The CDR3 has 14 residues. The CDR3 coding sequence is TGTGCCAGTAGAAAAGGACAGGGAAGCACTGAAGCTTTCTTT. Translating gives CASRKGQGSTEAFF.

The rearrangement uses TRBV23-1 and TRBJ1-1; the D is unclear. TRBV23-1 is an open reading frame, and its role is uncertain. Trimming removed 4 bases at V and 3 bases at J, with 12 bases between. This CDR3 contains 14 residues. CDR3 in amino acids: CASSRALEDTEAFF. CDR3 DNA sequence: TGCGCCAGCAGTCGAGCCCTAGAGGACACTGAAGCTTTCTTT.

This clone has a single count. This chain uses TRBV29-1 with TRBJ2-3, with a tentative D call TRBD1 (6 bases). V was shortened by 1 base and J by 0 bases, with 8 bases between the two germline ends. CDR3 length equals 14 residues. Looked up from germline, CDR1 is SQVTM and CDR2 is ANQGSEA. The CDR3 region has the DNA TGCAGCGTTGAAGGGGGGCGCAGCACAGATACGCAGTATTTT. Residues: CSVEGGRSTDTQYF.

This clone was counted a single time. CDR3 sequence (DNA): TGCGCCAGCAGCGTAGGGGACAGGGGTAGTTACGAGCAGTACTTC. It translates to CASSVGDRGSYEQYF. V usage is TRBV5-1 and J usage is TRBJ2-7; 10 positions match TRBD1. Germline V gene lookup returns CDR1 SGHRS and CDR2 YFSETQ. The CDR3 has 15 amino acids. The V gene end was trimmed by 4 bases and the J gene end by 4 bases; junction bases not matched to a gene: 8. The full variable domain, rest sourced from reference TRBV5-1 and TRBJ2-7, is KAGVTQTPRYLIKTRGQQVTLSCSPISGHRSVSWYQQTPGQGLQFLFEYFSETQRNKGNFPGRFSGRQFSNSRSEMNVSTLELGDSALYLCASSVGDRGSYEQYFGPGTRLTVT.